This T cell receptor (beta chain) stems from a study of TIL therapy for anti-PD-1-resistant metastatic lung cancer. As for the study in general: Most patients had lung adenocarcinoma.

The time point was: pre-treatment sample, taken before nivolumab and TIL therapy. Germline V CDR1 and CDR2: SGDLS, YYNGEE. The CDR3 sequence is 15 residues long. With V trimmed by 4 bases and J by 2 bases, 3 bases remained unmatched. The immunoSEQ assay was v3. The assay was immunoSEQ multiplex PCR, and TCRdb's table has in-frame clones only and misses some. The table includes approximately 60,000 clones, around 67% detected once. The sequence came from a person aged 30 to 80 with non-small cell lung cancer. The material was blood, obtained at baseline. The rearrangement links TRBV9 to TRBJ2-1, with TRBD2 matching 10 bases. The CDR3 sequence is CASSQREGAYNEQFF. In DNA, the CDR3 is TGTGCCAGCAGCCAGCGGGAGGGCGCCTACAATGAGCAGTTCTTC.